Described below is a single T cell receptor (beta chain) sequence and its context. What it recognizes is unknown. The data were taken from a study of T cell responses to AZD1222 COVID-19 vaccine. In the study overall: Combined were second doses at about 4 or about 12 weeks. Study-level findings and limits: Targets within unmutated variant regions were reportedly found for nearly half of spike-specific TCRs. Only six or seven AZD1222 recipients were seropositive at baseline. Clonal diversity was possibly underestimated, and white British individuals and females predominated among donors.

CDR3 length: 17 amino acids. V lost 5 bases, J lost 0 bases, and 17 bases lay in between. Germline V lookup: CDR1 MNHEY, CDR2 SVGEGT. Measured with immunoSEQ multiplex PCR; TCRdb has only the in-frame clones, and not every one. The data contain 100,000 to 120,000 clones, around 80% of them singletons. The genes are TRBV6-2 or TRBV6-3 and TRBJ2-1; weak D call: TRBD1 (5 bases). The sequenced sample was peripheral blood, obtained on day 0 of AZD1222 vaccination. This clonotype originated in an adult in good health. CDR3 coding DNA: TGTGCCAGCAGTCGCGAAGGGGCCGCGGCCTCCTACAATGAGCAGTTCTTC. Its protein is CASSREGAAASYNEQFF.